One sample yielded the 8 T cell receptor beta chains listed below, sequenced in a study of shared clonotypes between healthy human individuals. Terminally differentiated effector memory CD45RA+ cells were left out of the naive CD8 fraction, which was CD45RO-negative and positively selected for CCR7. The assay was immunoSEQ multiplex PCR, and TCRdb's table has in-frame clones only and misses some. The data hold about 2.1 million clones, with about 94% observed a single time. Sequenced sample: naive CD8+ T cells from PBMCs. Receptors were obtained from a man between 18 and 29 years old in good health. Some clones in this sample may be carry-over from other donors' samples.

Only one count was recorded for this clone. The CDR3 region is CASSYSATSVSYEQYF. The CDR3 nucleotides are TGTGCCAGCAGTTACTCGGCGACTAGCGTATCCTACGAGCAGTACTTC. This chain uses TRBV6-5 with TRBJ2-7; 8 nucleotides align to TRBD2. Germline loops: CDR1 MNHEY, CDR2 SVGAGI. The CDR3 totals 16 residues. With V trimmed by 0 bases and J by 1 base, 5 bases remained unmatched.

This sequence joins TRBV28 and TRBJ2-1; 9 bases agree with TRBD1. This CDR3 contains 19 residues. In germline, CDR1 is MDHEN, CDR2 SYDVKM. With 5 bases clipped from V and 0 bases from J, the junction kept 14 bases outside the gene matches. The CDR3 here is CASSPARLGQGSSYNEQFF. CDR3 sequence (DNA): TGTGCCAGCAGTCCGGCCCGCCTCGGACAGGGGAGCTCCTACAATGAGCAGTTCTTC.

The chain joins TRBV28 to TRBJ2-2; D tentatively fits TRBD1 or TRBD2 (6 bases each). The CDR3 is made up of 17 amino acids. CDR1 and CDR2 from the germline V gene are MDHEN and SYDVKM. Between the trimmed V and J ends, which lost 3 bases and 4 bases, there was a span of 18 bases. The CDR3 DNA sequence: TGTGCCAGCAGTTTGTGGGGGGCTAGCGCGGGCACCGGGGAGCTGTTTTTT. Amino acid sequence: CASSLWGASAGTGELFF.

Remarks on this clone: This same CDR3 is encoded by further DNA sequences in the sample. V gene TRBV27 combines with J gene TRBJ2-7, with D hard to call. The germline gives CDR1 MNHEY, CDR2 SMNVEV (reference sequence). CDR3 size: 13 residues. Trimming took off 5 bases at V and 0 bases at J, with 8 bases between the two ends. In nucleotides, the CDR3 is TGTGCCAGCAGTCCAAGGAGCTCCTACGAGCAGTACTTC. Protein sequence: CASSPRSSYEQYF.

This chain's CDR3 is CASSEQVLHTGELFF. In nucleotides, the CDR3 is TGTGCCAGCAGTGAGCAGGTGTTACACACCGGGGAGCTGTTTTTT. This chain links TRBV6-1 with TRBJ2-2; D is unclear. CDR1 and CDR2 from the germline V gene are MNHNS and SASEGT. The CDR3 is made up of 15 amino acids. The ends were cut back, 3 bases at V and 3 bases at J, with 11 bases in the middle.

This clone was counted a single time. Written as DNA, the CDR3 is TGTGCCAGCAGCCCCAGGGGGCAGGTTGAAAAACTGTTTTTT. It is translated as CASSPRGQVEKLFF. This chain links TRBV7-9 with TRBJ1-4; 8 bases align to TRBD1. The CDR3 sequence is 14 residues long. CDR1 is SEHNR, CDR2 FQNEAQ, per germline (reference sequence). Unmatched junction bases numbered 6, after V lost 5 bases and J lost 7 bases.

This clone showed up just once. The J gene is TRBJ2-7, the V gene TRBV28; D is unclear. Between the trimmed V and J ends, which lost 6 bases and 5 bases, there was a span of 17 bases. CDR1 and CDR2 from the germline V gene are MDHEN and SYDVKM. CDR3 size: 14 residues. The CDR3, as DNA: TGTGCCAGCAGCCCGTCTGGGTATGGCCACGAGCAGTACTTC. Its translation is CASSPSGYGHEQYF.

The V gene is TRBV11-2, the J gene TRBJ2-1; possible D gene TRBD2, 10 bases. This CDR3 contains 18 residues. In germline, CDR1 is SGHAT, CDR2 FQNNGV. Trimming stripped 2 bases from V and 4 bases from J, with 21 bases between. This CDR3 reads CASSLMDRGLAYYNEQFF. CDR3 bases: TGTGCCAGCAGCTTAATGGACAGGGGACTAGCGTATTACAATGAGCAGTTCTTC.